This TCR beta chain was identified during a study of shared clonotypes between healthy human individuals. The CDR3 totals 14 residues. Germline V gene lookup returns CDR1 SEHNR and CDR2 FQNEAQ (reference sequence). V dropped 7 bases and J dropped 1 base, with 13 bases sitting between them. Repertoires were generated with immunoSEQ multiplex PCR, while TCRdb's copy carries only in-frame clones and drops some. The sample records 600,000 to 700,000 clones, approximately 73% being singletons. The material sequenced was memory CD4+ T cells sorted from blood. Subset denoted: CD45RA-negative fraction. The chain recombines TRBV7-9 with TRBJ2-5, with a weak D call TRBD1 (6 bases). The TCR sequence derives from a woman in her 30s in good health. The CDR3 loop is CASTRGPVQETQYF. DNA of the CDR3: TGTGCCAGCACCAGGGGCCCCGTCCAAGAGACCCAGTACTTC. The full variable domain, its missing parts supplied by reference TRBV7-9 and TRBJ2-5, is DTGVSQNPRHKITKRGQNVTFRCDPISEHNRLYWYRQTLGQGPEFLTYFQNEAQLEKSRLLSDRFSAERPKGSFSTLEIQRTEQGDSAMYLCASTRGPVQETQYFGPGTRLLVL.